The source of this T cell receptor (beta chain) is a study of OX40 agonist ivuxolimab in advanced cancers. The study, taken as a whole, reports: Antigen targets of the expanded peripheral T cells went undetermined. A proportion of nonresponders additionally exhibited low normalized T-cell clonal expansion.

The repertoire was sequenced with immunoSEQ multiplex PCR; TCRdb's copy has only in-frame clones and lacks some. The sample has about 71,000 clones, 91% seen once. The CDR3 sequence is 14 residues long. Trimming stripped 3 bases from V and 6 bases from J, with 11 bases between. The germline CDR1 and CDR2 sequences are MNHEY and SMNVEV (reference sequence). Sampling of blood occurred at baseline, cycle 4 day 1, and cycle 7 day 1. In regard to this clone: Its target is unknown.

The clonotype was recovered from an adult with an advanced solid tumor such as melanoma, head and neck, liver or kidney cancer. The specimen was CD4+ or CD8+ T cells sorted from blood, collected in a trial of the OX40 agonist ivuxolimab. The chain recombines TRBV27 with TRBJ2-2; D tentatively reads TRBD1 or TRBD2 (7 bases each). This CDR3 is CASSFQGGAGELFF. In DNA, the CDR3 is TGTGCCAGCAGTTTTCAGGGGGGGGCCGGGGAGCTGTTTTTT.